The 6 T cell receptor beta chains presented below share a single source sample, sequenced in a study of PD-L1 blockade in urothelial cancer. Noted time point: pretreatment peripheral blood. Repertoires were generated with immunoSEQ multiplex PCR, while TCRdb's copy carries only in-frame clones and drops some. This sample has about 81,000 clones, with roughly 90% found just once. The sample consisted of PBMCs, taken around atezolizumab (anti-PD-L1) treatment. Source of these receptors: a woman aged 80 or over with urothelial cancer.

The CDR3 reads CSVDLTDTQYF. The CDR3 nucleotides are TGCAGCGTTGACCTCACAGATACGCAGTATTTT. This rearrangement joins TRBV29-1 to TRBJ2-3; D gene unclear. V was shortened by 3 bases and J by 2 bases, with 3 bases between the two germline ends. The CDR3 is 11 amino acids. The germline gives CDR1 SQVTM, CDR2 ANQGSEA.

The gene calls are TRBV28 and TRBJ1-4; 7 bases fit TRBD1. There are 15 residues in the CDR3. Per the germline V gene, CDR1 is MDHEN and CDR2 is SYDVKM. V lost 5 bases to trimming and J lost 7 bases; unmatched junction nucleotides: 10. In DNA form, the CDR3 reads TGTGCCAGCAGTCGGGTGGACAGGAGGGGTGAAAAACTGTTTTTT. It specifies CASSRVDRRGEKLFF. The whole variable domain, remainder taken from reference TRBV28 and TRBJ1-4, is DVKVTQSSRYLVKRTGEKVFLECVQDMDHENMFWYRQDPGLGLRLIYFSYDVKMKEKGDIPEGYSVSREKKERFSLILESASTNQTSMYLCASSRVDRRGEKLFFGSGTQLSVL.

The chain combines TRBV2 with TRBJ2-1, with D perhaps TRBD1 (6 bases). CDR1 and CDR2 (germline): SNHLY, FYNNEI. V lost 8 bases and J lost 4, with 12 bases in between. The CDR3 consists of 13 residues. CDR3 sequence reads: CASVRDRYNEQFF. The CDR3 DNA reads as TGTGCCAGCGTTAGAGACAGGTACAATGAGCAGTTCTTC.

V and J are TRBV28 and TRBJ1-4; unclear D gene. From germline, CDR1 is MDHEN and CDR2 SYDVKM. Trimming left V 2 bases short and J 5 bases short, with 15 bases between. The CDR3 totals 16 residues. Here the CDR3 reads CASSLGLGRTNEKLFF. As DNA, the CDR3 is TGTGCCAGCAGTTTAGGGTTGGGCAGAACAAATGAAAAACTGTTTTTT.

The chain is built from TRBV9 and TRBJ1-3; D gene unclear. There are 16 residues in the CDR3. V was shortened by 0 bases and J by 4 bases, with 14 bases between the two germline ends. Germline V CDR1 and CDR2: SGDLS, YYNGEE. The CDR3 protein is CASSVDAGLGGNTIYF. The CDR3, as DNA: TGTGCCAGCAGCGTAGATGCGGGTCTAGGGGGAAACACCATATATTTT.

The CDR3, as DNA: TGTGCCAGCAGCGTGGGCGGACTAGCGGAGAATTACAATGAGCAGTTCTTC. It encodes CASSVGGLAENYNEQFF. V gene TRBV9 combines with J gene TRBJ2-1; 10 bases align to TRBD2. The CDR3 has 17 residues. Germline V gene lookup returns CDR1 SGDLS and CDR2 YYNGEE. Trimming at V came to 2 bases and at J to 4 bases, leaving 9 bases not matched to a gene.